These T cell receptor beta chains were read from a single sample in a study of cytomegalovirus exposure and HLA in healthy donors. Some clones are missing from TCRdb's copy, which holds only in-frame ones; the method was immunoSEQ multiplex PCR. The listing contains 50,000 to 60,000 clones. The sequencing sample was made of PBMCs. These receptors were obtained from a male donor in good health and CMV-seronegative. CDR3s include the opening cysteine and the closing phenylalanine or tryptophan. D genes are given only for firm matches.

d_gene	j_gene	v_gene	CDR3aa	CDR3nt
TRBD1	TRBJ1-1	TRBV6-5	CASSYDRDTEAFF	TGTGCCAGCAGTTATGACAGGGACACTGAAGCTTTCTTT
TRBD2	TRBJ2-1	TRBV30	CAWSRRTSGEQFF	TGTGCCTGGAGCAGAAGGACTAGCGGAGAGCAGTTCTTC
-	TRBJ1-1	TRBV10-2	CASSEGQLMEAFF	TGCGCCAGCAGTGAAGGACAGTTGATGGAAGCTTTCTTT
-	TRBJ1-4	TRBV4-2	CASSSRRWTPRGEKLFF	TGTGCCAGCAGCTCCAGGAGGTGGACCCCCCGGGGTGAAAAACTGTTTTTT
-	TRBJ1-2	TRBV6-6	CASSGAGQQGYGYTF	TGTGCCAGCAGTGGAGCGGGCCAGCAAGGGTATGGCTACACCTTC
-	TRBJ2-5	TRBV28	CASNRGDILGRALQETQYF	TGTGCCAGCAATCGGGGGGACATCCTAGGGAGGGCCCTACAAGAGACCCAGTACTTC
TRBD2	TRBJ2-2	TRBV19	CASRAGAATGELFF	TGTGCCAGTAGAGCGGGAGCGGCCACCGGGGAGCTGTTTTTT
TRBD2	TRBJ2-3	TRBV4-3	CASSQDRGLAGGPSDTQYF	TGCGCCAGCAGCCAAGATCGTGGACTAGCGGGAGGGCCCTCAGATACGCAGTATTTT
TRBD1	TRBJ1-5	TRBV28	CASTDRGRNQPQHF	TGTGCCAGCACGGACAGGGGGCGGAATCAGCCCCAGCATTTT
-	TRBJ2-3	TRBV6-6	CASSPPGDKQYF	TGTGCCAGCAGTCCCCCCGGAGATAAGCAGTATTTT
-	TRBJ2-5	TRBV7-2	CASSFSYQETQYF	TGTGCCAGCAGCTTCTCGTACCAAGAGACCCAGTACTTC
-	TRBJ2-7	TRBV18	CASSVTGSEQYF	TGTGCCAGCTCGGTAACAGGGAGCGAGCAGTACTTC
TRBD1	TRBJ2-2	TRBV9	CASSAHRGLRTGELFF	TGTGCCAGCAGCGCCCACAGGGGGCTGAGAACCGGGGAGCTGTTTTTT
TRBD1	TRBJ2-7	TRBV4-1	CASSHVLRDRGSEQYF	TGCGCCAGCAGCCACGTACTACGGGACAGGGGGAGCGAGCAGTACTTC
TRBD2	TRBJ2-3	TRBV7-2	CASSLRLAGDADTQYF	TGTGCCAGCAGCCTCCGTTTAGCGGGGGACGCAGATACGCAGTATTTT
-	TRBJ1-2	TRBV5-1	CASRAGGSQEGYTF	TGCGCCAGCAGGGCAGGTGGCAGTCAAGAGGGCTACACCTTC
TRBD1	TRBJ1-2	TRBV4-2	CASSQTGTAYGYTF	TGTGCCAGCAGCCAAACGGGGACAGCCTATGGCTACACCTTC
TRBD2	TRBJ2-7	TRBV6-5	CASSYSGTSAAYEQYF	TGTGCCAGCAGTTACTCAGGGACTAGCGCTGCCTACGAGCAGTACTTC
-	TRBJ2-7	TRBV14	CASSPGLGREQYF	TGTGCCAGCAGCCCAGGGCTGGGGCGCGAGCAGTACTTC
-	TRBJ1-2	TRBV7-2	CASSPRGGYGYTF	TGTGCCAGCAGCCCAAGGGGGGGCTATGGCTACACCTTC
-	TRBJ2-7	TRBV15	CATGEAALYEQYF	TGTGCCACTGGGGAGGCGGCACTTTACGAGCAGTACTTC
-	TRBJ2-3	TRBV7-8	CASSLEEVADTQYF	TGTGCCAGCAGCTTAGAAGAGGTTGCAGATACGCAGTATTTT
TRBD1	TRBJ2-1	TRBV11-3	CASSFGGQGANNEQFF	TGTGCCAGCAGCTTTGGAGGACAGGGGGCTAACAATGAGCAGTTCTTC
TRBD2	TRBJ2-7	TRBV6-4	CASTELGGLAGCYEQYF	TGTGCCAGCACCGAGCTGGGGGGACTAGCGGGCTGCTACGAGCAGTACTTC
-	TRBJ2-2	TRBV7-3	CASSSGRLQGLNTGELFF	TGTGCCAGCAGCTCCGGGAGATTACAGGGGCTGAACACCGGGGAGCTGTTTTTT
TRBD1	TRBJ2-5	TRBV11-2	CASSRQGAENQYF	TGTGCCAGCAGCCGACAGGGGGCGGAGAACCAGTACTTC
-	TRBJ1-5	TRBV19	CASSIRGSLHQPQHF	TGTGCCAGTAGTATCCGGGGGAGTCTCCATCAGCCCCAGCATTTT
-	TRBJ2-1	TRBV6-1	CASSEESISNREQFF	TGTGCCAGCAGTGAGGAGTCAATCTCGAACAGGGAGCAGTTCTTC
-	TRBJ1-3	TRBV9	CASSADSRLSGNTIYF	TGTGCCAGCAGCGCGGACAGTCGTCTCTCTGGAAACACCATATATTTT
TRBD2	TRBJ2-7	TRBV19	CASTSRLAARYEQYF	TGTGCCAGTACTTCCAGACTAGCGGCCCGATACGAGCAGTACTTC
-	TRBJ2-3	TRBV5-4	CASSQEGGPREDTQYF	TGTGCCAGCAGCCAAGAGGGGGGGCCCCGAGAAGATACGCAGTATTTT
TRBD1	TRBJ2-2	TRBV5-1	CASSFGTENTGELFF	TGCGCCAGCAGCTTCGGGACAGAGAACACCGGGGAGCTGTTTTTT
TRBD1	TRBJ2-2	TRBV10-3	CAISDLGTGGLPGTGELFF	TGTGCCATCAGTGACTTAGGGACAGGGGGTCTCCCGGGCACCGGGGAGCTGTTTTTT
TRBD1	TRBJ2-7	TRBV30	CAWSSGTGASEQYF	TGTGCCTGGAGCTCCGGGACAGGGGCATCCGAGCAGTACTTC
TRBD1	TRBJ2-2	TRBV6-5	CASRMAGGRTGELFF	TGTGCCAGCAGGATGGCAGGGGGCAGGACCGGGGAGCTGTTTTTT
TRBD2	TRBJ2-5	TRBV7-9	CASSLISGTETQYF	TGTGCCAGCAGCTTAATTAGCGGGACGGAGACCCAGTACTTC
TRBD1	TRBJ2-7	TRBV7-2	CASSFDRGSSYEQYF	TGTGCCAGCAGCTTTGACAGGGGGAGCTCCTACGAGCAGTACTTC
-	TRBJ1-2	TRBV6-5	CASRPGTSSGNGYTF	TGTGCCAGCAGGCCCGGGACTTCATCGGGGAATGGCTACACCTTC
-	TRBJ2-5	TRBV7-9	CASSPRVSGETQYF	TGTGCCAGCAGCCCGAGGGTTTCCGGGGAGACCCAGTACTTC
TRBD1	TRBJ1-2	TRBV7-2	CASSLGDRGYGYTF	TGTGCCAGCAGCTTAGGGGACAGGGGGTACGGCTACACCTTC
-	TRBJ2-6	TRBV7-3	CASSLSTGSGANVLTF	TGTGCCAGCAGCTTAAGCACAGGGTCTGGGGCCAACGTCCTGACTTTC
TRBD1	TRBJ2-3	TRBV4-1	CASSPHSGQGIGTDTQYF	TGCGCCAGCAGCCCCCACTCAGGACAGGGGATTGGAACAGATACGCAGTATTTT
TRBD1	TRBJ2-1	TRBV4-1	CASSRDRDNEQFF	TGCGCCAGCAGCCGGGACAGGGACAATGAGCAGTTCTTC
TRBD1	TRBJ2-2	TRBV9	CASSHAGTGNTGELFF	TGTGCCAGCAGCCACGCCGGGACAGGGAACACCGGGGAGCTGTTTTTT
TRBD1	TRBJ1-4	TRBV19	CASSLGQSTNEKLFF	TGTGCCAGTAGTCTGGGACAGTCAACTAATGAAAAACTGTTTTTT
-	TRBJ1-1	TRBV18	CASSPSRDTEAFF	TGTGCCAGCTCACCCTCCCGGGACACTGAAGCTTTCTTT
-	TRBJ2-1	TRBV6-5	CASSYSYADNEQFF	TGTGCCAGCAGTTACTCGTATGCAGACAATGAGCAGTTCTTC
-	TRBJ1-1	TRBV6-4	CASTIGSVKIMNTEAFF	TGTGCCAGCACGATCGGGTCGGTAAAAATCATGAACACTGAAGCTTTCTTT
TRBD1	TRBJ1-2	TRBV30	CAGSVRDRGLYGYTF	TGTGCCGGGAGTGTGCGGGACAGGGGACTCTATGGCTACACCTTC
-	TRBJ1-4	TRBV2	CASSDRGNEKLFF	TGTGCCAGCAGTGACAGGGGTAATGAAAAACTGTTTTTT
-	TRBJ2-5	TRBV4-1	CASSLTAAQENQYF	TGCGCCAGCAGCCTTACAGCCGCGCAAGAGAACCAGTACTTC
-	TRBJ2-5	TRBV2	CASMREAQYF	TGTGCCAGCATGAGGGAGGCCCAGTACTTC
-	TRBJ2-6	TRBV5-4	CASSSSSGANVLTF	TGTGCCAGCAGCTCCTCTTCTGGGGCCAACGTCCTGACTTTC
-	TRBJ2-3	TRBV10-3	CAISAAGPTDTQYF	TGTGCCATCAGTGCGGCAGGGCCCACAGATACGCAGTATTTT